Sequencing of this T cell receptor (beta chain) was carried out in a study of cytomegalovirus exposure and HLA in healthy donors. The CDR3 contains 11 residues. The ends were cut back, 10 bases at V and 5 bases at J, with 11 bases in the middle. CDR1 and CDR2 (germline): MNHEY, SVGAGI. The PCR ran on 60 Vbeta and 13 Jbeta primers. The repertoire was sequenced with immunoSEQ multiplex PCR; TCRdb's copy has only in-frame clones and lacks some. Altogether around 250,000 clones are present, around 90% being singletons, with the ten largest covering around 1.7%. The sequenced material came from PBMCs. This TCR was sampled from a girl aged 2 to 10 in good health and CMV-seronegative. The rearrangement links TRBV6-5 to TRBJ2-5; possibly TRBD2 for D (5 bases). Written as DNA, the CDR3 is TGTGCCACCCGGGAACGGGAGACCCAGTACTTC. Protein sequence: CATRERETQYF.